The 13 T cell receptor beta chains in this list originate from one sample, sequenced in a study of control samples from healthy donors and cancer patients. Measured with immunoSEQ multiplex PCR; TCRdb has only the in-frame clones, and not every one. The table has hundreds of thousands of clones, over 75% seen once; the top ten hold 13%. The sequenced material came from PBMCs. The receptors were gathered from a woman aged 55 to 70 with lung cancer.

The V and J genes are TRBV3-1 (or the pseudogene TRBV3-2) and TRBJ2-7, with TRBD1 matching over 8 bases. The CDR3 totals 15 residues. The ends lost 7 bases at V and 1 base at J; junction bases unmatched: 9. Germline V lookup: CDR1 LGHDT, CDR2 YNNKEL (reference sequence). CDR3 nucleotides: TGTGCCAGCACATCAACCGGGACAGGATCCTACGAGCAGTACTTC. Encoded protein: CASTSTGTGSYEQYF.

V is TRBV28 and J is TRBJ2-5; 10 bases align to TRBD2. Germline lookup yields CDR1 MDHEN and CDR2 SYDVKM. V was pared by 8 bases and J by 3 bases, with 15 bases of the junction left unmatched. There are 17 residues in the CDR3. The CDR3 DNA reads as TGTGCCAGCGGTAGCCCAAAGCGGGAGGGTAATAAAGAGACCCAGTACTTC. Translated: CASGSPKREGNKETQYF.

V gene TRBV6-5 combines with J gene TRBJ2-5; TRBD1 aligns across 9 bases. Germline assignment: CDR1 MNHEY and CDR2 SVGAGI. The V and J ends lost 7 bases and 5 bases, in that order; junction bases with no gene match: 8. The CDR3 covers 14 residues. The CDR3 DNA follows: TGTGCCAGCACGATGGGACAGGGTACGGAGACCCAGTACTTC. Translating gives CASTMGQGTETQYF.

The rearrangement joins TRBV3-1 (or the pseudogene TRBV3-2) to TRBJ1-2; 10 bases match TRBD1. Trimming took 5 bases from V and 4 from J; bases not matched to a gene: 1. The CDR3 totals 13 residues. Germline V gives CDR1 LGHDT, CDR2 YNNKEL (reference sequence). CDR3 sequence: CASSWDRGYGYTF. CDR3 nucleotides: TGTGCCAGCAGCTGGGACAGGGGCTATGGCTACACCTTC.

DNA for the CDR3: TGTGCCAGCGGCGACCGGGACGGCCACAACATTCAGTACTTC. Its translation is CASGDRDGHNIQYF. V gene TRBV27 combines with J gene TRBJ2-4; D is tentatively TRBD1 or TRBD2 (5 bases each). V lost 8 bases and J 7 bases, leaving 18 bases between the germline ends. Germline V lookup: CDR1 MNHEY, CDR2 SMNVEV (reference sequence). This CDR3 contains 14 residues.

The chain joins TRBV11-1 to TRBJ2-1; the D gene is possibly TRBD1 (7 bases). CDR3 size: 15 residues. V lost 7 bases to trimming and J lost 3 bases, with 16 bases between them. Per germline, CDR1 SGHAT and CDR2 FQDESV (reference sequence). CDR3 nucleotide sequence: TGTGCCAGCACCCTCCAGGGGGGAAGCTACAATGAGCAGTTCTTC. Protein product: CASTLQGGSYNEQFF.

This chain joins TRBV6-5 and TRBJ1-1; 8 nucleotides align to TRBD1. The CDR3 runs 12 residues. Germline CDR1 MNHEY, CDR2 SVGAGI. J lost 5 bases, V lost 8 bases, and 4 bases had no gene match. CDR3 in amino acids: CASRTGRTEAFF. In nucleotides, the CDR3 is TGTGCCAGCCGGACAGGGCGGACTGAAGCTTTCTTT.

This clone was observed a handful of times. The chain couples TRBV20-1 to TRBJ2-4; the D gene is possibly TRBD1 (6 bases). V lost 5 bases and J lost 16, with 18 bases in between. There are 11 residues in the CDR3. CDR1 is DFQATT, CDR2 SNEGSKA, per germline (reference sequence). This CDR3 is CSAPDSAFRYF. CDR3 in DNA: TGCAGTGCTCCGGACAGTGCCTTTCGTTACTTC.

This chain uses TRBV11-3 with TRBJ2-7; 13 nucleotides match TRBD2. Germline CDR1 reads SGHNT; CDR2 reads YENEEA. The CDR3 is 15 residues long. Trimming at V came to 1 base and at J to 3 bases, leaving 0 bases not matched to a gene. The CDR3 DNA is TGTGCCAGCAGCTTAGGGACTAGCGGGAGCTACGAGCAGTACTTC. Encoded protein: CASSLGTSGSYEQYF.

Many counts were recorded for this clone. This chain links TRBV5-4 with TRBJ1-1, with 8 bases matching TRBD1. CDR3 length: 15 residues. Germline V gene sequence: CDR1 SGHNT, CDR2 YYREEE (reference sequence). V lost 1 base, J lost 0 bases, and 2 bases stayed unmatched. This CDR3 reads CASSLTGGVNTEAFF. CDR3 coding DNA: TGTGCCAGCAGCTTGACAGGGGGAGTGAACACTGAAGCTTTCTTT.

V and J are TRBV2 and TRBJ1-1; D is possibly TRBD1 (6 bases). This CDR3 has 11 residues. Germline loops: CDR1 SNHLY, CDR2 FYNNEI. V was cut by 5 bases and J by 6 bases, with 7 bases left in between. CDR3 region: CASSNRAEAFF. Here the CDR3 DNA reads TGTGCCAGCAGTAACAGGGCTGAAGCTTTCTTT.

The rearrangement joins TRBV4-1 to TRBJ2-1, with 16 bases identical to TRBD2. The length of the CDR3 is 17 residues. Germline CDR1 is MGHRA and CDR2 is YSYEKL. V trimming: 5 bases; J trimming: 8 bases; junction bases outside the gene matches: 9. This chain's CDR3 is CASSSRTGTSGRDEQFF. CDR3 sequence (DNA): TGCGCCAGCAGCTCCCGGACCGGGACTAGCGGGAGGGATGAGCAGTTCTTC.

This clone appeared once. The chain links TRBV3-1 (or the pseudogene TRBV3-2) to TRBJ1-6; D is unresolved. Trimming left V 0 bases short and J 8 bases short, with 5 bases between. The CDR3 loop spans 13 amino acids. CDR1 LGHDT and CDR2 YNNKEL come from the germline V gene (reference sequence). CDR3 sequence (DNA): TGTGCCAGCAGCCAAGAGGGGTATTCACCCCTCCACTTT. It codes for CASSQEGYSPLHF.